A single sample is the source of the 10 T cell receptor beta chains below, sequenced in a study of human T cells and chemical hapten exposure. TCRdb reprocessed the RACE reads via MiXCR and lists one record per CDR3 protein. The top ten hold around 2.3% of the sample, which has about 160,000 distinct CDR3 sequences, about a quarter seen once. Described time point: patch test 3, about 24 weeks after DPC sensitization. Treatment given: therapeutic diphenylcyclopropenone sensitization with weekly scalp DPC. The sample here was whole blood, taken in connection with sensitization to the hapten diphenylcyclopropenone (DPC). These receptors all come from a woman aged 18-29 years with alopecia areata. Some clones in this sample may be carry-over from other donors' samples.

This clonotype came up many times. The chain uses TRBV5-5 and TRBJ2-1, with D hard to call. CDR1 is SGHKS and CDR2 is YYEKEE in the germline V gene (reference sequence). V shed 4 bases and J shed 5 bases, with 16 bases lying between them. The CDR3 runs to 15 residues. The DNA of the CDR3 is TGTGCCAGCAGCCTCTTGTTCGGATCCCACAATGAGCAGTTCTTC. Its translation: CASSLLFGSHNEQFF. The whole variable domain, remainder taken from reference TRBV5-5 and TRBJ2-1, is DAGVTQSPTHLIKTRGQQVTLRCSPISGHKSVSWYQQVLGQGPQFIFQYYEKEERGRGNFPDRFSARQFPNYSSELNVNALLLGDSALYLCASSLLFGSHNEQFFGPGTRLTVL.

The rearrangement joins TRBV5-1 to TRBJ1-6; 10 bases fit TRBD1. Germline assignment: CDR1 SGHRS and CDR2 YFSETQ. J was trimmed by 8 bases and V by 4 bases; bases with no gene match: 6. CDR3 length: 15 amino acids. CDR3: CASSPWDRGDSPLHF. The CDR3 coding sequence is TGCGCCAGCAGCCCGTGGGACAGGGGAGATTCACCCCTCCACTTT.

This clonotype came up a few times. The V call is TRBV20-1, the J call TRBJ2-1; D gene uncertain. Germline V CDR1 and CDR2: DFQATT, SNEGSKA (reference sequence). The ends were cut back, 6 bases at V and 8 bases at J, with 11 bases in the middle. This CDR3 comprises 11 residues. DNA for the CDR3: TGCAGTGCAGATATAAACTATGAGCAGTTCTTC. It translates to CSADINYEQFF.

This clonotype was counted between two and nine times. As DNA, the CDR3 is TGCGCCAGCGGGGACTCAAGCCCAGATACGCAGTATTTT. It translates to CASGDSSPDTQYF. The chain is built from TRBV5-1 and TRBJ2-3; perhaps TRBD2 as D (6 bases). CDR1 and CDR2 (germline): SGHRS, YFSETQ. V lost 7 bases to trimming and J lost 4 bases, with 13 bases between them. This CDR3 region has 13 residues.

This chain uses TRBV29-1 with TRBJ1-5; D possibly corresponds to TRBD1 (5 bases). CDR1 is SQVTM and CDR2 is ANQGSEA in the germline V gene. V was clipped by 4 bases and J by 7 bases, with 11 bases between them. This CDR3 has 12 residues. Written as DNA, the CDR3 is TGCAGCGTTGTTGGGGCGGGACAGCCCCAGCATTTT. As protein: CSVVGAGQPQHF.

This clonotype was observed a handful of times. The gene calls are TRBV7-8 and TRBJ2-7, with D tentatively TRBD2 (6 bases). V was pared by 4 bases and J by 7 bases, with 11 bases between. CDR1 is SGHVS and CDR2 is FQNEAQ in the germline V gene. The CDR3 is 12 amino acids. CDR3 sequence reads: CASSSWEVEQYF. The CDR3, as DNA: TGTGCCAGCAGCTCCTGGGAGGTTGAGCAGTACTTC.

The rearrangement joins TRBV7-9 to TRBJ2-7; a weak D match, TRBD2 (7 bases). V was shortened by 3 bases and J by 6 bases, with 18 bases between the two germline ends. The CDR3 runs to 15 residues. Germline V gene sequence: CDR1 SEHNR, CDR2 FQNEAQ (reference sequence). CDR3 DNA: TGTGCCAGCAGCTTCCGGTCCTGGGGGGGCTCCGAGCAGTACTTC. This encodes CASSFRSWGGSEQYF.

The chain recombines TRBV4-1 with TRBJ2-7; TRBD1 agrees at 9 bases. CDR1 and CDR2 from the germline V gene are MGHRA and YSYEKL. Germline trimming cut 4 bases from V and 1 base from J; bases unmatched to any gene: 8. The CDR3 spans 16 residues. The CDR3 DNA reads as TGCGCCAGCAGCCCACGCCCTGGGACAGGGTCCTACGAGCAGTACTTC. Encoded protein: CASSPRPGTGSYEQYF.

This clonotype was observed a few times. The chain is built from TRBV10-3 and TRBJ1-3, with D perhaps TRBD1 (5 bases). The CDR3 is made up of 16 amino acids. V was clipped by 3 bases and J by 0 bases, with 12 bases between them. Per germline, CDR1 ENHRY and CDR2 SYGVKD. CDR3 coding DNA: TGTGCCATCAGTGATCAGGGAAAGGGCTCTGGAAACACCATATATTTT. Amino acids: CAISDQGKGSGNTIYF.

CDR3 loop: CSGGQTYEQYF. The CDR3 DNA reads TGCAGCGGGGGCCAGACCTACGAGCAGTACTTC. V is TRBV29-1 and J is TRBJ2-7; D is perhaps TRBD1 (5 bases). The CDR3 is 11 amino acids. CDR1 SQVTM and CDR2 ANQGSEA come from the germline V gene. The germline V and J ends were trimmed by 7 bases and 2 bases, with 9 bases remaining between them.